Presented here are 16 T cell receptor beta chains from one specimen sequenced in a study of T-cell reconstitution after alpha-beta-depleted transplantation in children. Molecular barcoding with unique molecular identifiers was used for the TCRbeta library. TCRdb reprocessed the PCR reads with MiXCR, giving one entry per CDR3 protein. Among approximately 200,000 distinct CDR3 sequences, about 14% were seen once, and the ten largest hold about 13%. The specimen comprised PBMCs from the stem cell graft donor, sampled from the stem cell graft. The origin of the receptors is a human donor who donated a stem cell graft to a child with acute lymphoblastic leukemia.

This clonotype was counted at least ten times. The chain employs TRBV29-1 and TRBJ2-7; no clear D gene. CDR3 size: 12 residues. Trimming stripped 6 bases from V and 4 bases from J, with 13 bases between. Germline lookup yields CDR1 SQVTM and CDR2 ANQGSEA. For the CDR3, the DNA is TGCAGCGTCACAACGGACGGATACGAGCAGTACTTC. This translates into CSVTTDGYEQYF.

This clonotype has ten or more counts. The chain links TRBV11-2 to TRBJ2-2; 11 nucleotides agree with TRBD2. The germline V gene has CDR1 SGHAT and CDR2 FQNNGV. J was trimmed by 6 bases and V by 0 bases; bases with no gene match: 6. The CDR3 covers 17 residues. This CDR3 reads CASSLDLTSGMAGELFF. CDR3 in DNA: TGTGCCAGCAGCTTAGATTTGACTAGCGGGATGGCCGGGGAGCTGTTTTTT.

Comments on this clonotype: With a much larger clone just one base away, this may be a read error. The chain couples TRBV7-9 to TRBJ1-1, with no clear D. The V end was cut by 5 bases, the J end by 3 bases, with 7 bases between. Germline V gene sequence: CDR1 SEHNR, CDR2 FQNEAQ (reference sequence). The CDR3 extends over 12 amino acids. The CDR3 loop reads CASSDTHTEAFF. The DNA of the CDR3 is TGTGCCAGCAGCGACACGCACACTGAAGCTTTCTTT. Filled out from reference TRBV7-9 and TRBJ1-1, the complete variable domain reads DTGVSQNPRHKITKRGQNVTFRCDPISEHNRLYWYRQTLGQGPEFLTYFQNEAQLEKSRLLSDRFSAERPKGSFSTLEIQRTEQGDSAMYLCASSDTHTEAFFGQGTRLTVV.

This clonotype was counted ten times or more. This rearrangement joins TRBV28 to TRBJ1-1; TRBD1 agrees at 9 bases. The CDR3 consists of 15 residues. After removal of 10 bases from V and 1 base from J, the junction contained 10 bases not matched to a gene. Germline CDR1 reads MDHEN; CDR2 reads SYDVKM. CDR3 residues: CATRGPGQGNTEAFF. The CDR3 DNA is TGTGCCACAAGGGGCCCGGGACAGGGGAACACTGAAGCTTTCTTT.

This clonotype showed up just a few times. V usage is TRBV18 and J usage is TRBJ1-2; D is uncertain. Deletions cut 0 bases from V and 1 base from J, with 9 bases between. In germline, CDR1 is KGHSH, CDR2 LQKENI. The CDR3 has 15 amino acids. The DNA for the CDR3 is TGTGCCAGCTCACCACCGTCCTCAGTTAACTATGGCTACACCTTC. Protein product: CASSPPSSVNYGYTF.

This clonotype was counted many times. This rearrangement joins TRBV20-1 to TRBJ2-1; possible D gene TRBD1, 5 bases. Germline V gene sequence: CDR1 DFQATT, CDR2 SNEGSKA (reference sequence). This CDR3 has 13 residues. This CDR3 is CSAPGRSSNEQFF. The CDR3 bases are TGCAGCGCCCCAGGGCGCTCTAGCAATGAGCAGTTCTTC.

This clonotype was detected ten times or more. The CDR3 loop reads CSVDRLVAGNEQFF. In DNA form, the CDR3 reads TGCAGCGTTGATCGGCTGGTGGCTGGCAATGAGCAGTTCTTC. The chain employs TRBV29-1 and TRBJ2-1, with D unclear. The CDR3 consists of 14 residues. Per the germline V gene, CDR1 is SQVTM and CDR2 is ANQGSEA. Trimming stripped 3 bases from V and 6 bases from J, with 15 bases between.

The genes are TRBV4-1 and TRBJ2-1; 14 bases are shared with TRBD2. The CDR3 is made up of 20 amino acids. Germline lookup yields CDR1 MGHRA and CDR2 YSYEKL. V shed 4 bases and J 5 bases; nucleotides not matched to a gene: 16. CDR3 region: CASSRLAGGPGGTANNEQFF. For the CDR3, the DNA is TGCGCCAGCAGCCGACTAGCGGGAGGGCCTGGAGGTACCGCAAACAATGAGCAGTTCTTC.

The chain carries TRBV2 and TRBJ2-3; possibly TRBD2 for D (5 bases). CDR3 length equals 17 residues. Trimming removed 2 bases at V and 0 bases at J, with 15 bases between. Germline V gene data show CDR1 as SNHLY and CDR2 as FYNNEI. In nucleotides, the CDR3 is TGTGCCAGCAGTGAAAGTCTAAGAGGGCTTAGCACAGATACGCAGTATTTT. It translates to CASSESLRGLSTDTQYF.

This clonotype showed up many times. The chain carries TRBV5-1 and TRBJ2-1; TRBD2 aligns across 7 bases. The V gene's germline CDR1 is SGHRS and CDR2 YFSETQ. Trimming cost V 0 bases and J 7 bases; bases outside gene matches: 10. This CDR3 region has 16 residues. The CDR3 bases are TGCGCCAGCAGCTTGGCCCCGCGGGAGATTGAGAATGAGCAGTTCTTC. Protein: CASSLAPREIENEQFF.

The sample holds many counts of this clonotype. The genes are TRBV24-1 and TRBJ1-5; D possibly corresponds to TRBD1 (5 bases). The V and J ends lost 4 bases and 1 base respectively, with 10 bases between them. CDR3 length: 15 amino acids. CDR1 and CDR2 (germline): KGHDR, SFDVKD. The CDR3 reads CATSDRGHSNQPQHF. In DNA, the CDR3 is TGTGCCACCAGTGACCGAGGACACAGCAATCAGCCCCAGCATTTT.

This clonotype occurred many times. The chain couples TRBV4-1 to TRBJ2-5, with TRBD2 identical over 15 bases. Germline trimming cut 4 bases from V and 5 bases from J; bases unmatched to any gene: 8. The length of the CDR3 is 17 residues. In germline, CDR1 is MGHRA, CDR2 YSYEKL. The CDR3 loop is CASSPRTSGRDGETQYF. In DNA form, the CDR3 reads TGCGCCAGCAGCCCTCGGACTAGCGGGAGGGACGGGGAGACCCAGTACTTC.

This clonotype was observed a few times. The J gene is TRBJ1-4, the V gene TRBV11-2; perhaps TRBD1 as D (5 bases). The CDR3 length is 19 residues. Germline V gives CDR1 SGHAT, CDR2 FQNNGV. V lost 4 bases, J lost 0 bases, and 21 bases lay in between. CDR3: CASSSQPPGRIATNEKLFF. The CDR3 bases are TGTGCCAGCAGCTCCCAACCTCCGGGACGAATTGCAACTAATGAAAAACTGTTTTTT.

This clonotype was observed many times. The V gene is TRBV20-1, the J gene TRBJ2-3, with TRBD2 identical over 10 bases. The V and J ends lost 0 bases and 6 bases, in that order; junction bases with no gene match: 9. Germline lookup yields CDR1 DFQATT and CDR2 SNEGSKA (reference sequence). This CDR3 contains 16 residues. CDR3 region: CSARDPASGRLDTQYF. DNA of the CDR3: TGCAGTGCTAGAGATCCCGCTAGCGGGAGATTGGATACGCAGTATTTT.

This clonotype was recorded many times. V gene TRBV7-2 combines with J gene TRBJ1-1; the D gene is possibly TRBD1 (5 bases). The V gene's germline CDR1 is SGHTA and CDR2 FQGNSA. CDR3 length equals 13 residues. V was shortened by 1 base and J by 6 bases, with 9 bases between the two germline ends. The CDR3 region is CASSLDRIPEAFF. CDR3 nucleotide sequence: TGTGCCAGCAGCTTAGACAGGATCCCTGAAGCTTTCTTT.

This sequence joins TRBV5-5 and TRBJ2-1, with D possibly TRBD1 on 5 matching bases. Germline V CDR1 and CDR2: SGHKS, YYEKEE (reference sequence). V lost 3 bases and J 3 bases, leaving 16 bases between the germline ends. The CDR3 contains 16 residues. The CDR3: CASSYNQGSHYNEQFF. CDR3 DNA sequence: TGTGCCAGCAGCTACAACCAGGGAAGCCACTACAATGAGCAGTTCTTC.